These 4 T cell receptor beta chains were sequenced from one sample in a study of T cells after yellow fever vaccination. One entry per CDR3 protein results from TCRdb running MiXCR on the 5' RACE reads. In the table there are hundreds of thousands of distinct CDR3 sequences, 10% to 15% of which are singletons. The input for sequencing was PBMCs, taken on the day of the yellow fever booster vaccination. Source of these receptors: a man aged 25-40 years who received the YFV17D yellow fever vaccine.

The V gene is TRBV20-1, the J gene TRBJ1-5; D is perhaps TRBD1 (5 bases). The CDR3 loop spans 13 amino acids. Germline CDR1 reads DFQATT; CDR2 reads SNEGSKA (reference sequence). V lost 4 bases and J lost 7, with 14 bases in between. The CDR3 bases are TGCAGTGCTAATAGCGGGGGAAGCCAGCCCCAGCATTTT. Residues: CSANSGGSQPQHF.

The V and J genes are TRBV7-8 and TRBJ2-1; D call uncertain. The CDR3 is 13 amino acids. V gave up 4 bases and J gave up 2 bases, with 6 bases separating them. Germline V gene sequence: CDR1 SGHVS, CDR2 FQNEAQ. The CDR3 loop is CASSSRPYNEQFF. CDR3 sequence (DNA): TGTGCCAGCAGCTCCCGGCCCTACAATGAGCAGTTCTTC.

This sequence joins TRBV11-3 and TRBJ2-3; D gene unclear. CDR3 size: 12 residues. Germline lookup yields CDR1 SGHNT and CDR2 YENEEA. V shed 5 bases and J shed 4 bases, with 7 bases lying between them. CDR3: CASSRNADTQYF. CDR3 DNA sequence: TGTGCCAGCAGCCGTAACGCAGATACGCAGTATTTT. Filled out from reference TRBV11-3 and TRBJ2-3, the complete variable domain reads EAGVVQSPRYKIIEKKQPVAFWCNPISGHNTLYWYLQNLGQGPELLIRYENEEAVDDSQLPKDRFSAERLKGVDSTLKIQPAELGDSAVYLCASSRNADTQYFGPGTRLTVL.

The chain uses TRBV5-1 and TRBJ2-1; D call uncertain. The CDR3 runs 12 residues. Trimming shortened V by 0 bases and J by 8 bases, and 6 bases separated the two germline ends. CDR1 and CDR2 (germline): SGHRS, YFSETQ. The CDR3 coding sequence is TGCGCCAGCAGCTTGGCCGTCGATGAGCAGTTCTTC. Its protein is CASSLAVDEQFF.